This TCR beta chain stems from a study of shared clonotypes between healthy human individuals. Regarding the study as a whole: Sharing across four donors was highest in naive CD4 (around 5%) and lowest in memory CD8 (approximately 0.4%). The generation probabilities recorded for non-shared clonotypes fell below those of clonotypes shared by all four donors.

Details on this clone: Its target is unknown.

The germline V gene has CDR1 WNHNN and CDR2 SYGVQD (reference sequence). Trimming left V 2 bases short and J 3 bases short, with 14 bases between. The CDR3 has 15 amino acids. The repertoire was sequenced with immunoSEQ multiplex PCR; TCRdb's copy has only in-frame clones and lacks some. The sample has about 1,900,000 clones, about 95% seen once. Selected positively for CCR7 and CD45RO-negative, naive CD8 cells excluded terminally differentiated effector memory CD45RA+ cells. The sequencing sample was made of naive CD8+ T cells sorted from blood. The chain combines TRBV10-1 with TRBJ2-7; D tentatively fits TRBD1 or TRBD2 (5 bases each). The source of this sequence is a man aged 18 to 30 in good health. The CDR3 is CASSEVGGRSYEQYF. The CDR3 nucleotides are TGCGCCAGCAGTGAGGTTGGGGGACGAAGCTACGAGCAGTACTTC.